The rows below give T cell receptor beta chains drawn from one sample of a study of blood T cells in healthy people across ages. TCRdb independently ran MiXCR on the 5' RACE reads; one entry per CDR3 protein. The sample holds 1.5 million to 2 million distinct CDR3 sequences, roughly 27% seen once. The source material was blood. These receptors were collected from a woman aged 25 to 45 in good health. Both conserved end residues are part of each CDR3. A D gene is named only where the DNA matches it firmly. Rows give clone size only sometimes, using once, few, many, or a class for an expanded clone.

d_call: TRBD2
clone_size: -
v_call: TRBV7-9
j_call: TRBJ2-5
cdr3_aa: CASRANSGAAVLETQYF
cdr3_nt: TGTGCCAGCAGGGCAAATAGCGGGGCCGCCGTTTTGGAGACCCAGTACTTC

d_call: -
clone_size: -
v_call: TRBV2
j_call: TRBJ2-3
cdr3_aa: CASSAEQGNEKLYF
cdr3_nt: TGTGCCAGCAGTGCGGAACAGGGAAATGAAAAACTGTATTTT

d_call: -
clone_size: few
v_call: TRBV4-1
j_call: TRBJ2-4
cdr3_aa: CASSQEQARRIQYF
cdr3_nt: TGCGCCAGCAGCCAAGAACAGGCCCGTCGAATTCAGTACTTC

d_call: -
clone_size: few
v_call: TRBV3-1
j_call: TRBJ2-5
cdr3_aa: CASSHSPGRIQETQYF
cdr3_nt: TGTGCCAGCAGCCACTCACCGGGGCGGATACAAGAGACCCAGTACTTC

d_call: -
clone_size: -
v_call: TRBV2
j_call: TRBJ2-7
cdr3_aa: CASSEVTGTSEQYF
cdr3_nt: TGTGCCAGCAGTGAAGTGACAGGCACCTCCGAGCAGTACTTC

d_call: -
clone_size: -
v_call: TRBV20-1
j_call: TRBJ1-5
cdr3_aa: CSASGERNQPQHF
cdr3_nt: TGCAGTGCCTCAGGCGAGCGGAATCAGCCCCAGCATTTT

d_call: TRBD2
clone_size: few
v_call: TRBV12-3/TRBV12-4
j_call: TRBJ2-5
cdr3_aa: CASSFRLAGRETQYF
cdr3_nt: TGTGCCAGCAGTTTCCGACTAGCGGGAAGGGAGACCCAGTACTTC

d_call: -
clone_size: few
v_call: TRBV10-2
j_call: TRBJ2-3
cdr3_aa: CASSITSTTDTQYF
cdr3_nt: TGCGCCAGCAGTATAACCTCGACCACAGATACGCAGTATTTT

d_call: -
clone_size: few
v_call: TRBV2
j_call: TRBJ2-5
cdr3_aa: CASRHYFQETQYF
cdr3_nt: TGTGCCAGCAGGCATTACTTCCAAGAGACCCAGTACTTC

d_call: -
clone_size: few
v_call: TRBV5-1
j_call: TRBJ1-1
cdr3_aa: CASSLATGGMNTEAFF
cdr3_nt: TGCGCCAGCAGCTTGGCCACAGGTGGAATGAACACTGAAGCTTTCTTT

d_call: TRBD2
clone_size: -
v_call: TRBV9
j_call: TRBJ2-7
cdr3_aa: CASSEKGLIGDEQYF
cdr3_nt: TGTGCCAGCAGCGAAAAGGGACTAATAGGAGACGAGCAGTACTTC

d_call: TRBD1
clone_size: many
v_call: TRBV20-1
j_call: TRBJ2-7
cdr3_aa: CSARGRTYEQYF
cdr3_nt: TGCAGCGCTAGGGGGCGAACCTACGAGCAGTACTTC

d_call: TRBD1
clone_size: many
v_call: TRBV5-5
j_call: TRBJ2-5
cdr3_aa: CASSRTGVRETQYF
cdr3_nt: TGTGCCAGCAGCCGCACAGGGGTGAGGGAGACCCAGTACTTC

d_call: -
clone_size: many
v_call: TRBV18
j_call: TRBJ2-6
cdr3_aa: CASSLDFGANVLTF
cdr3_nt: TGTGCCAGCTCTCTGGACTTTGGGGCCAACGTCCTGACTTTC

d_call: -
clone_size: few
v_call: TRBV20-1
j_call: TRBJ2-3
cdr3_aa: CSARAPGTGNTQYF
cdr3_nt: TGCAGTGCTAGAGCTCCCGGGACCGGGAATACGCAGTATTTT

d_call: -
clone_size: few
v_call: TRBV12-1
j_call: TRBJ2-1
cdr3_aa: CASSSQTALEANEQFF
cdr3_nt: TGTGCCAGCAGCTCTCAGACAGCCCTTGAGGCGAATGAGCAGTTCTTC

d_call: -
clone_size: few
v_call: TRBV4-2
j_call: TRBJ2-3
cdr3_aa: CASSQDIADTQYF
cdr3_nt: TGTGCCAGCAGCCAAGATATAGCAGATACGCAGTATTTT

d_call: TRBD2
clone_size: -
v_call: TRBV4-1
j_call: TRBJ2-5
cdr3_aa: CASSQGAAGGRQTQYF
cdr3_nt: TGCGCCAGCAGCCAAGGGGCAGCGGGGGGCCGCCAGACCCAGTACTTC

d_call: -
clone_size: many
v_call: TRBV4-3
j_call: TRBJ2-1
cdr3_aa: CASSQDRWRGNEQFF
cdr3_nt: TGCGCCAGCAGCCAAGATCGATGGCGGGGCAATGAGCAGTTCTTC

d_call: -
clone_size: few
v_call: TRBV7-6
j_call: TRBJ2-6
cdr3_aa: CASRGAIGANVLTF
cdr3_nt: TGTGCCAGCAGGGGGGCGATAGGGGCCAACGTCCTGACTTTC

d_call: -
clone_size: once
v_call: TRBV19
j_call: TRBJ2-5
cdr3_aa: CASTPTGGRGETQYF
cdr3_nt: TGTGCCAGTACGCCCACCGGGGGCAGGGGAGAGACCCAGTACTTC

d_call: TRBD1
clone_size: few
v_call: TRBV12-3/TRBV12-4
j_call: TRBJ2-4
cdr3_aa: CASRTTFEGQEDKNIQYF
cdr3_nt: TGTGCCAGCAGGACAACCTTTGAGGGACAGGAGGACAAAAACATTCAGTACTTC

d_call: -
clone_size: few
v_call: TRBV11-2
j_call: TRBJ2-5
cdr3_aa: CASSLRRVPETQYF
cdr3_nt: TGTGCCAGCAGCTTAAGAAGGGTCCCGGAGACCCAGTACTTC

d_call: -
clone_size: -
v_call: TRBV20-1
j_call: TRBJ2-2
cdr3_aa: CSAPDSRLNTGELFF
cdr3_nt: TGCAGTGCTCCCGACAGCCGGTTAAACACCGGGGAGCTGTTTTTT

d_call: -
clone_size: -
v_call: TRBV4-1
j_call: TRBJ2-1
cdr3_aa: CASSQDRLGSNGQFF
cdr3_nt: TGCGCCAGCAGCCAAGATAGACTCGGCTCGAATGGGCAGTTCTTC

d_call: -
clone_size: -
v_call: TRBV5-1
j_call: TRBJ2-5
cdr3_aa: CASSLVVLETQYF
cdr3_nt: TGCGCCAGCAGCTTAGTGGTGTTAGAGACCCAGTACTTC

d_call: -
clone_size: -
v_call: TRBV24-1
j_call: TRBJ2-7
cdr3_aa: CATSDPRWDEQYF
cdr3_nt: TGTGCCACCAGTGACCCACGGTGGGACGAGCAGTACTTC

d_call: -
clone_size: once
v_call: TRBV10-3
j_call: TRBJ2-6
cdr3_aa: CTISVGAGVSSGANVLTF
cdr3_nt: TGTACCATCAGTGTGGGGGCAGGGGTTAGCTCTGGGGCCAACGTCCTGACTTTC

d_call: TRBD2
clone_size: many
v_call: TRBV20-1
j_call: TRBJ2-3
cdr3_aa: CSANGRGADTQYF
cdr3_nt: TGCAGTGCTAACGGGAGGGGGGCAGATACGCAGTATTTT

d_call: -
clone_size: few
v_call: TRBV18
j_call: TRBJ2-7
cdr3_aa: CASSPVGREQYF
cdr3_nt: TGTGCCAGCTCACCGGTGGGCCGCGAGCAGTACTTC

d_call: -
clone_size: many
v_call: TRBV7-2
j_call: TRBJ2-7
cdr3_aa: CASSLSPASYEQYF
cdr3_nt: TGTGCCAGCAGCCTGAGTCCTGCCTCCTACGAGCAGTACTTC

d_call: -
clone_size: -
v_call: TRBV6-5
j_call: TRBJ1-4
cdr3_aa: CASSYNHRDEKLFF
cdr3_nt: TGTGCCAGCAGTTACAACCACAGGGATGAAAAACTGTTTTTT

d_call: -
clone_size: -
v_call: TRBV14
j_call: TRBJ2-1
cdr3_aa: CASSQGFHPHNEQFF
cdr3_nt: TGTGCCAGCAGCCAGGGGTTCCACCCCCACAATGAGCAGTTCTTC

d_call: -
clone_size: many
v_call: TRBV7-2
j_call: TRBJ1-2
cdr3_aa: CASSLRNGYTF
cdr3_nt: TGTGCCAGCAGCTTAAGGAATGGCTACACCTTC

d_call: TRBD1
clone_size: few
v_call: TRBV7-9
j_call: TRBJ1-2
cdr3_aa: CASSLALLAGGGYTF
cdr3_nt: TGTGCCAGCAGCTTAGCGCTTCTCGCAGGGGGAGGCTACACCTTC

d_call: TRBD2
clone_size: many
v_call: TRBV2
j_call: TRBJ2-7
cdr3_aa: CASGGLSGTSYEQYF
cdr3_nt: TGTGCCAGCGGGGGACTAAGCGGGACCTCCTACGAGCAGTACTTC

d_call: -
clone_size: -
v_call: TRBV3-1
j_call: TRBJ2-2
cdr3_aa: CASSQAGNDGELFF
cdr3_nt: TGTGCCAGCAGCCAAGCGGGAAATGACGGGGAGCTGTTTTTT

d_call: TRBD1
clone_size: -
v_call: TRBV19
j_call: TRBJ2-1
cdr3_aa: CASSIGLRGGADNEQFF
cdr3_nt: TGTGCCAGTAGTATTGGGTTGAGAGGGGGCGCGGACAATGAGCAGTTCTTC

d_call: TRBD1
clone_size: -
v_call: TRBV28
j_call: TRBJ2-3
cdr3_aa: CASSLQTGGSRTDTQYF
cdr3_nt: TGTGCCAGCAGTTTGCAGACAGGGGGGTCGCGCACAGATACGCAGTATTTT

d_call: -
clone_size: few
v_call: TRBV5-6
j_call: TRBJ2-7
cdr3_aa: CASSSGPREYF
cdr3_nt: TGTGCCAGCAGCTCTGGCCCCAGGGAGTACTTC

d_call: -
clone_size: -
v_call: TRBV2
j_call: TRBJ1-3
cdr3_aa: CASSFTPRSGQPGNTIYF
cdr3_nt: TGTGCCAGCAGTTTTACCCCGAGGTCCGGGCAACCTGGAAACACCATATATTTT

d_call: -
clone_size: many
v_call: TRBV6-2/TRBV6-3
j_call: TRBJ2-1
cdr3_aa: CASGNSGYGNEQFF
cdr3_nt: TGTGCCAGCGGAAACAGCGGGTACGGTAATGAGCAGTTCTTC

d_call: -
clone_size: few
v_call: TRBV9
j_call: TRBJ1-5
cdr3_aa: CASSVDRNQPQHF
cdr3_nt: TGTGCCAGCAGCGTAGACCGCAATCAGCCCCAGCATTTT

d_call: -
clone_size: many
v_call: TRBV4-3
j_call: TRBJ2-5
cdr3_aa: CASSPRGGREETQYF
cdr3_nt: TGCGCCAGCAGCCCCCGAGGGGGGAGGGAGGAGACCCAGTACTTC

d_call: -
clone_size: -
v_call: TRBV29-1
j_call: TRBJ2-5
cdr3_aa: CSVQGPETQYF
cdr3_nt: TGCAGCGTTCAGGGTCCAGAGACCCAGTACTTC

d_call: TRBD1
clone_size: -
v_call: TRBV4-1
j_call: TRBJ1-4
cdr3_aa: CASSQLLTPDRNEKLFF
cdr3_nt: TGCGCCAGCAGCCAACTCCTTACCCCGGACAGGAATGAAAAACTGTTTTTT

d_call: TRBD2
clone_size: many
v_call: TRBV20-1
j_call: TRBJ2-1
cdr3_aa: CSARAPLTSGRAFENEQFF
cdr3_nt: TGCAGTGCTAGAGCCCCTTTGACTAGCGGGAGGGCCTTCGAGAATGAGCAGTTCTTC

d_call: -
clone_size: few
v_call: TRBV12-3/TRBV12-4
j_call: TRBJ1-5
cdr3_aa: CASSLRAAMGGNQPQHF
cdr3_nt: TGTGCCAGCAGTTTACGAGCAGCAATGGGGGGCAATCAGCCCCAGCATTTT

d_call: TRBD2
clone_size: once
v_call: TRBV12-3/TRBV12-4
j_call: TRBJ2-5
cdr3_aa: CASSLSLLSSGGKTQYF
cdr3_nt: TGTGCCAGCAGTTTAAGCCTTTTGTCTAGCGGGGGTAAGACCCAGTACTTC

d_call: TRBD1
clone_size: many
v_call: TRBV6-5
j_call: TRBJ2-7
cdr3_aa: CASRRTGRGEQYF
cdr3_nt: TGTGCCAGCCGACGGACAGGGCGTGGCGAGCAGTACTTC

d_call: TRBD1
clone_size: -
v_call: TRBV10-3
j_call: TRBJ1-1
cdr3_aa: CAISTLTGTNTEAFF
cdr3_nt: TGTGCCATCAGTACTTTGACAGGGACGAACACTGAAGCTTTCTTT

d_call: -
clone_size: -
v_call: TRBV5-1
j_call: TRBJ1-1
cdr3_aa: CASSLGQTTTNEAFF
cdr3_nt: TGCGCCAGCAGCTTGGGACAAACGACGACTAATGAAGCTTTCTTT

d_call: TRBD1
clone_size: many
v_call: TRBV12-3/TRBV12-4
j_call: TRBJ2-7
cdr3_aa: CASSLIGGHEQYF
cdr3_nt: TGTGCCAGCAGTCTTATAGGGGGCCACGAGCAGTACTTC

d_call: -
clone_size: few
v_call: TRBV20-1
j_call: TRBJ1-2
cdr3_aa: CSARAGGTYGYTF
cdr3_nt: TGCAGTGCTAGAGCTGGGGGCACCTATGGCTACACCTTC

d_call: TRBD2
clone_size: many
v_call: TRBV6-1
j_call: TRBJ2-7
cdr3_aa: CASSPYPGLAGIKGGEQYF
cdr3_nt: TGTGCCAGCAGCCCCTACCCAGGCCTAGCGGGGATTAAAGGAGGCGAGCAGTACTTC